The 19 T cell receptor beta chains below all came from one sample that was sequenced in a study of post-analysis software for immune sequencing data. Unique molecular identifiers were present in the TCR beta cDNA libraries. TCRdb recomputed calls from the PCR reads with MiXCR, one row per CDR3 protein. The data show about 820,000 distinct CDR3 sequences, roughly 58% seen once. Which antigens these TCRs recognize remains unknown. Whole-study findings and limits: Controls showed lower frequencies than patients for five TRBV segments, and TRBV5-6, TRBV5-1 and TRBV20-1 were among these.

Sequencing was carried out using blood. These receptor sequences come from a girl aged 5-17 years with multiple sclerosis.

This chain connects TRBV6-2 or TRBV6-3 to TRBJ1-5; D ambiguous. Germline CDR1 reads MNHEY; CDR2 reads SVGEGT. Trimming left V 0 bases short and J 0 bases short, with 6 bases between. This CDR3 comprises 15 residues. This CDR3 is CASSYSTDSNQPQHF. The CDR3 DNA is TGTGCCAGCAGTTACTCGACGGATAGCAATCAGCCCCAGCATTTT.

The chain employs TRBV29-1 and TRBJ2-1, with 7 nucleotides matching TRBD1. The junction had 3 bases not matched to a gene; V was cut back by 5 bases and J by 5 bases. In germline, CDR1 is SQVTM, CDR2 ANQGSEA. The CDR3 contains 12 residues. CDR3 sequence reads: CSVSDRDNEQFF. The CDR3 DNA reads as TGCAGCGTTTCCGACAGGGACAATGAGCAGTTCTTC.

This sequence joins TRBV10-3 and TRBJ2-1, with D unresolved. The V end lost 4 bases, the J end lost 7 bases, and 14 bases lay between the germline ends. CDR3 length: 14 residues. The germline CDR1 and CDR2 sequences are ENHRY and SYGVKD. This CDR3 is CAISAERGWNEQFF. CDR3 in DNA: TGTGCCATCAGTGCGGAGAGAGGATGGAATGAGCAGTTCTTC.

The rearrangement links TRBV7-9 to TRBJ2-3, with D tentatively TRBD1 (6 bases). Germline CDR1 SEHNR, CDR2 FQNEAQ (reference sequence). V was shortened by 5 bases and J by 4 bases, with 13 bases between the two germline ends. The CDR3 runs to 14 residues. CDR3 nucleotide sequence: TGTGCCAGCAGCCCTACAGGGTACGCAGATACGCAGTATTTT. Translation: CASSPTGYADTQYF.

The chain is built from TRBV15 and TRBJ2-5; TRBD1 might be the D (5 bases). CDR3 length: 14 residues. The germline V and J ends were trimmed by 3 bases and 1 base, with 9 bases remaining between them. From germline, CDR1 is LNHNV and CDR2 YYDKDF (reference sequence). In DNA, the CDR3 is TGTGCCACCAGCAGTGCCCAGGGCCAAGAGACCCAGTACTTC. Amino acids: CATSSAQGQETQYF.

This rearrangement joins TRBV9 to TRBJ2-1; 7 bases map to TRBD2. Germline CDR1 and CDR2: SGDLS and YYNGEE. This CDR3 spans 16 amino acids. The J segment lost 5 bases and the V segment lost 0 bases, leaving 8 bases of the junction unmatched. The CDR3 is CASSVAPGGPHNEQFF. The CDR3 coding sequence is TGTGCCAGCAGCGTAGCCCCGGGGGGACCACACAATGAGCAGTTCTTC.

The sample holds a few counts of this clonotype. V and J are TRBV29-1 and TRBJ2-7; TRBD2 aligns across 7 bases. J lost 4 bases, V lost 5 bases, and 14 bases had no gene match. This CDR3 comprises 15 residues. CDR1 SQVTM and CDR2 ANQGSEA come from the germline V gene. Here the CDR3 reads CSVRAGEFMGYEQYF. The CDR3 coding sequence is TGCAGCGTTAGGGCGGGAGAGTTTATGGGGTACGAGCAGTACTTC.

Only a few counts were recorded for this clonotype. V is TRBV29-1 and J is TRBJ1-1, with TRBD1 matching 7 bases. Germline V lookup: CDR1 SQVTM, CDR2 ANQGSEA. The CDR3 runs 13 residues. V lost 7 bases and J lost 4; bases outside the gene matches: 9. The CDR3 sequence: CSGWEGAFTEAFF. The DNA of the CDR3 is TGCAGCGGGTGGGAGGGGGCCTTCACTGAAGCTTTCTTT.

On this clonotype: One end of the junction is discordant with germline, which a read error may explain. The V and J genes are TRBV10-3 and TRBJ2-2, with a weak D call TRBD2 (5 bases). Per germline, CDR1 ENHRY and CDR2 SYGVKD. The CDR3 spans 11 residues. The CDR3 sequence: CASRDTGERFF. The CDR3 nucleotides read TGTGCCTCCCGAGACACCGGGGAGCGGTTTTTT.

This chain links TRBV2 with TRBJ2-1; no clear D. This CDR3 contains 11 residues. The germline V and J ends were trimmed by 6 bases and 15 bases, with 15 bases remaining between them. The germline V gene has CDR1 SNHLY and CDR2 FYNNEI. This chain's CDR3 is CASSLTTPMFF. As DNA, the CDR3 is TGTGCCAGCAGCCTTACCACCCCGATGTTCTTC.

A few counts support this clonotype. J is TRBJ2-7 and V is TRBV4-2; D perhaps matches TRBD2 (6 bases). Looked up from germline, CDR1 is LGHNA and CDR2 is YNFKEQ. V lost 4 bases, J lost 5 bases, and 21 bases lay in between. The CDR3 runs to 16 residues. The CDR3 here is CASSLAVGGRINEQYF. Here the CDR3 DNA reads TGTGCCAGCAGCCTCGCGGTCGGTGGGAGGATCAACGAGCAGTACTTC.

This clonotype was found a few times. The CDR3 sequence: CASSWLPGKQGGSGYEQYF. The DNA of the CDR3 is TGTGCCAGCAGCTGGCTCCCAGGGAAACAAGGCGGGAGTGGCTACGAGCAGTACTTC. The V gene is TRBV7-9, the J gene TRBJ2-5; 7 bases match TRBD2. The DNA end lines up better with TRBJ2-7; the J call may be wrong. The CDR3 is 19 amino acids. The V gene's germline CDR1 is SEHNR and CDR2 FQNEAQ (reference sequence).

J is TRBJ2-3 and V is TRBV5-1; D is perhaps TRBD1 (6 bases). This CDR3 is 13 amino acids long. CDR1 is SGHRS, CDR2 YFSETQ, per germline. V lost 3 bases and J lost 1, with 6 bases in between. CDR3 amino acids: CASSWTGTDTQYF. CDR3 coding DNA: TGCGCCAGCAGCTGGACAGGCACAGATACGCAGTATTTT.

The chain couples TRBV21-1 to TRBJ2-5; TRBD1, the table's D call, lacks a check against the DNA. TRBV21-1 is classified as a pseudogene. The CDR3 loop spans 16 amino acids. Written as DNA, the CDR3 is TGTGCCAGCAGCAAAGAAGCAGGGGACGAGAAAGAGACCCAGTACTTC. It translates to CASSKEAGDEKETQYF.

This chain uses TRBV20-1 with TRBJ2-7; 9 bases agree with TRBD2. The CDR3 runs 14 residues. The germline gives CDR1 DFQATT, CDR2 SNEGSKA (reference sequence). V shed 2 bases and J 2 bases; nucleotides not matched to a gene: 4. Written as DNA, the CDR3 is TGCAGTGCTAGACCTAGCGGGGTCACCTACGAGCAGTACTTC. Amino acid sequence: CSARPSGVTYEQYF.

The J gene is TRBJ2-5, the V gene TRBV7-9, with TRBD2 identical over 10 bases. This CDR3 has 15 amino acids. The germline CDR1 and CDR2 sequences are SEHNR and FQNEAQ (reference sequence). The ends lost 6 bases at V and 1 base at J; junction bases unmatched: 5. CDR3 loop: CASSPLAGIQETQYF. In DNA form, the CDR3 reads TGTGCCAGCAGTCCACTAGCGGGGATCCAAGAGACCCAGTACTTC.

This clonotype was detected only a few times. The gene calls are TRBV5-1 and TRBJ2-7; TRBD2 might be the D (6 bases). CDR1 SGHRS and CDR2 YFSETQ come from the germline V gene. The CDR3 sequence is 17 residues long. Trimming pared 2 bases from V and 4 bases from J, leaving 22 bases between. As DNA, the CDR3 is TGCGCCAGCAGCTTCGGTCAGGACGGGGGAAGGGTTTACGAGCAGTACTTC. The encoded protein is CASSFGQDGGRVYEQYF.

The rearrangement uses TRBV10-3 and TRBJ2-1; D is perhaps TRBD2 (5 bases). Germline V lookup: CDR1 ENHRY, CDR2 SYGVKD. The CDR3 has 11 amino acids. V gave up 8 bases and J gave up 4 bases, with 6 bases separating them. CDR3 nucleotides: TGTGCCATCGGCGGGTACAATGAGCAGTTCTTC. This translates into CAIGGYNEQFF.

The count of this clonotype is one. This chain uses TRBV29-1 with TRBJ1-1; D gene ambiguous. V lost 5 bases, J lost 6 bases, and 7 bases lay in between. The germline gives CDR1 SQVTM, CDR2 ANQGSEA. This CDR3 spans 10 amino acids. CDR3 region: CSVKTSEAFF. In nucleotides, the CDR3 is TGCAGCGTTAAGACCTCTGAAGCTTTCTTT.